Detailed here is one T cell receptor (beta chain). The target antigen is unknown. This sample stems from a study of identical twins. Notes on the study in general: Part of the zero-insertion signal could reflect confounding by invariant MAIT and iNKT cells. Models underestimated out-of-frame TCR alpha sharing in monozygotic twins.

Unique molecular identifiers were present on the cDNA, and a universal primer site came from template switching. TCRdb re-called the 5' RACE reads through MiXCR, storing one row per CDR3 protein. The top ten clones hold 8% to 9.5% of a sample with 350,000 to 400,000 distinct CDR3 sequences, 8.5% to 10% of them seen once. All donors were healthy, and all were Caucasian. The ends lost 7 bases at V and 5 bases at J; junction bases unmatched: 5. The CDR3 has 14 amino acids. Germline V CDR1 and CDR2: KGHDR, SFDVKD. The chain uses TRBV24-1 and TRBJ2-1; 9 nucleotides agree with TRBD2. The sequence was collected from a woman between 45 and 60 years old in good health. Sequencing was done on a sample of naive T cells sorted from blood. In nucleotides, the CDR3 is TGTGCCACCAGAGCTAGCGGGAATAACAATGAGCAGTTCTTC. Translating gives CATRASGNNNEQFF.